The T cell receptor beta chain described here comes from a study of blood T cell repertoires in COVID-19. Method: immunoSEQ multiplex PCR; TCRdb's copy keeps in-frame clones and lacks some. The data show 300,000 to 350,000 clones, more than 80% seen once. Germline loops: CDR1 LNHDA, CDR2 SQIVND (reference sequence). V lost 3 bases and J 7 bases, leaving 18 bases between the germline ends. The CDR3 contains 15 residues. This clonotype was sampled from a woman in her 30s with COVID-19, enrolled during active disease. Sample: peripheral blood. The rearrangement links TRBV19 to TRBJ1-2, with a tentative D call TRBD1 (6 bases). The chain's CDR3 is CASSMDPQGFGGYTF. The DNA for the CDR3 is TGTGCCAGTAGTATGGATCCCCAGGGGTTTGGTGGCTACACCTTC.